This entry concerns a single T cell receptor beta chain. Its antigen remains unidentified. At one boundary the junction diverges from the germline segment, which might be a read error. This record comes from a study of cytomegalovirus exposure and HLA in healthy donors. The CDR3 consists of 15 residues. Per the germline V gene, CDR1 is SGHNT and CDR2 is YENEEA. Whole-study results and caveats: In a later analysis, 16,951 TCR beta sequences were associated with HLA alleles at 0.05 false discovery rate. The dataset shows that most TCR sequences were rare, while some public TCRs occurred in many donors.

PCR used 60 Vbeta primers and 13 Jbeta primers. Produced via immunoSEQ multiplex PCR; TCRdb's table is partial and in-frame only. The sample lists roughly 110,000 clones, 75% to 85% occurring once. The V call is TRBV11-3, the J call TRBJ1-1; 8 bases map to TRBD1. Input material: PBMCs. The TCR originated in a man between 50 and 59 years old in good health and CMV-seronegative. For the CDR3, the DNA is TGTGTCAGCAGCCCCCGACAGGGGAGGGACACTGAAGCTTTCTTT. It translates to CVSSPRQGRDTEAFF.